These T cell receptor beta chains were read from a single sample in a study of shared clonotypes between healthy human individuals. Produced via immunoSEQ multiplex PCR; TCRdb's table is partial and in-frame only. The data show over a million clones, with around 78% seen just once and around 0.6% held by the top ten. The sequenced sample consisted of memory CD4+ T cells from PBMCs. These receptors were taken from a man younger than 30 in good health. Some clones in this sample may be carry-over from other donors' samples. The CDR3 runs from the conserved cysteine through the conserved F or W. The order of the fields is J gene, V gene, CDR3 protein.

>TRBJ1-1|TRBV18
CASSPQRGNTEAFF
>TRBJ2-3|TRBV5-1
CASSLGLAGTDTQYF
>TRBJ2-2|TRBV30
CAWNRPNTGELFF
>TRBJ2-7|TRBV18
CASSNYWTDEQYF
>TRBJ1-1|TRBV25-1
CASRPGVNTEAFF
>TRBJ2-7|TRBV6-5
CASSKDRAYEQYF
>NA|TRBV14
CASSQGLPWMSAPYEQYF
>TRBJ2-1|TRBV11-3
CASSRGTGLNNEQFF
>TRBJ1-4|TRBV7-9
CASSSRGTNEKLFF
>TRBJ2-3|TRBV9
CASSSSEGSDTQYF
>TRBJ1-2|TRBV28
CASQTRTGTENYGYTF
>TRBJ1-3|TRBV7-8
CASSLSGGLLNTIYF
>TRBJ2-7|TRBV29-1
CSGTSGTYEQYF
>TRBJ2-7|TRBV4-1
CASSQGLLLYEQYF
>TRBJ2-7|TRBV29-1
CSVLGMSYEQYF
>TRBJ1-2|TRBV29-1
CSVDGTGSYGYTF
>TRBJ2-5|TRBV28
CASSRTRQETQYF
>TRBJ2-5|TRBV25-1
CASSDVGQGGETQYF
>TRBJ1-5|TRBV2
CASSEGGQGNNQPQHF
>TRBJ1-2|TRBV30
CAWSGGTNYGYTF
>TRBJ2-3|TRBV28
CASSRRTGGADTQYF
>TRBJ2-7|TRBV2
CASSRLGTGQFYEQYF
>TRBJ2-5|TRBV18
CASSPPSRQETQYF
>TRBJ2-2|TRBV19
CASSTIRQGRDGELFF
>TRBJ1-3|TRBV2
CASSYTEGNTIYF
>TRBJ2-3|TRBV5-1
CASSLVGQGRDTQYF
>TRBJ1-2|TRBV5-1
CASSLTEANYGYTF
>TRBJ2-7|TRBV5-4
CASSLGGISSSEQYF
>TRBJ2-7|TRBV10-1
CASSAGGSYEQYF
>TRBJ2-1|TRBV9
CASSVGTVNEQFF
>TRBJ2-7|TRBV28
CASRPTASGAGEQYF
>TRBJ2-3|TRBV27
CACRRGVSSTDTQYF
>TRBJ2-1|TRBV7-8
CASSLIRRGGWNEQFF
>TRBJ2-1|TRBV4-2
CASSLTGNEQFF
>TRBJ2-2|TRBV29-1
CSVAGHYLGGELFF
>TRBJ1-1|TRBV27
CASSLLLVSSPGEAFF
>TRBJ2-3|TRBV5-1
CASSLGLAVSTDTQYF
>TRBJ2-2|TRBV5-1
CASSLDPGTGELFF
>TRBJ1-5|TRBV28
CASSFPGRRRDSNQPQHF
>TRBJ2-5|TRBV7-3
CASSLGPGSETQYF
>TRBJ1-1|TRBV5-1
CASSLSGATEAFF
>TRBJ2-2|TRBV11-3
CASSFGTGEVRELFF
>TRBJ2-1|TRBV2
CASNGGFNEQFF
>TRBJ1-1|TRBV18
CASSSAGTGITNTEAFF
>TRBJ2-7|TRBV9
CASSPTGTGNYEQYF
>TRBJ2-7|TRBV18
CASSWGQGAYEQYF
>TRBJ1-5|TRBV6-6
CASSTSSGASNQPQHF
>TRBJ2-5|TRBV5-1
CASSTGLGILEETQYF
>TRBJ1-2|TRBV4-1
CASSQEGSINYGYTF
>TRBJ2-7|TRBV7-2
CASSLQAWVLNEQYF
>TRBJ2-1|TRBV7-3
CASSLNPPLVSCNEQFF
>TRBJ2-5|TRBV2
CASGLAQETQYF
>TRBJ2-1|TRBV11-2
CASSPGGSGSGEQFF